This paragraph reports one TCR beta chain. Here immunoSEQ multiplex PCR was the method, and the copy in TCRdb shows in-frame clones only, minus some. The table has some 190,000 clones, around 76% seen once. This sample is part of a study of blood T cell repertoires in COVID-19. Study-wide context: Both acute and convalescent COVID-19 samples were obtained from the United States, Italy and Spain.

The length of the CDR3 is 16 residues. With V trimmed by 2 bases and J by 1 base, 2 bases remained unmatched. CDR1 and CDR2 from the germline V gene are MNHNY and SVGAGI (reference sequence). Sample: PBMCs or T cells enriched from blood (not recorded which). V gene TRBV6-6 combines with J gene TRBJ2-2, with TRBD2 matching over 9 bases. The receptor comes from a woman between 45 and 65 years old with acute COVID-19. CDR3: CASSYKRGENTGELFF. In DNA, the CDR3 is TGTGCCAGCAGTTACAAGCGGGGGGAGAACACCGGGGAGCTGTTTTTT.